This TCR beta chain originates from a study of T cells in Graves' hyperthyroidism and ophthalmopathy. Overall study findings and caveats: Clonotypes that were expanded in thyroid above 0.001 mostly appeared in blood too. Ophthalmopathy, which appeared later, was predicted by the model a median about 6.8 months before onset.

Newly diagnosed hyperthyroidism patients aged 18 to 65 years had disease lasting under 2 months. Fresh peripheral blood, about 10 ml of it, supplied the PBMCs. Amplification of TCR beta CDR3 regions used RNA as the template. HTBI primers were used for first-round RT-PCR of the TCR CDR3. Each CDR3 protein is one row after TCRdb ran MiXCR on the multiplex PCR reads. The sample holds a few hundred thousand distinct CDR3 sequences, around 16% seen once. This CDR3 region has 16 residues. The ends lost 4 bases at V and 6 bases at J; junction bases unmatched: 11. CDR1 is SGDLS, CDR2 YYNGEE, per germline. In its sample, this clonotype was seen many times. Its antigen remains unidentified.

The source of this sequence is a woman under 30 with Graves' hyperthyroidism. The chain uses TRBV9 and TRBJ1-2, with 11 bases matching TRBD1. The sample taken for sequencing was blood. The CDR3 sequence is CASSTRTGGDGDGYTF. In nucleotides, the CDR3 is TGTGCCAGCAGCACCCGGACAGGGGGCGATGGAGATGGCTACACCTTC. Full variable domain (remainder filled in from reference TRBV9 and TRBJ1-2): DSGVTQTPKHLITATGQRVTLRCSPRSGDLSVYWYQQSLDQGLQFLIQYYNGEERAKGNILERFSAQQFPDLHSELNLSSLELGDSALYFCASSTRTGGDGDGYTFGSGTRLTVV.